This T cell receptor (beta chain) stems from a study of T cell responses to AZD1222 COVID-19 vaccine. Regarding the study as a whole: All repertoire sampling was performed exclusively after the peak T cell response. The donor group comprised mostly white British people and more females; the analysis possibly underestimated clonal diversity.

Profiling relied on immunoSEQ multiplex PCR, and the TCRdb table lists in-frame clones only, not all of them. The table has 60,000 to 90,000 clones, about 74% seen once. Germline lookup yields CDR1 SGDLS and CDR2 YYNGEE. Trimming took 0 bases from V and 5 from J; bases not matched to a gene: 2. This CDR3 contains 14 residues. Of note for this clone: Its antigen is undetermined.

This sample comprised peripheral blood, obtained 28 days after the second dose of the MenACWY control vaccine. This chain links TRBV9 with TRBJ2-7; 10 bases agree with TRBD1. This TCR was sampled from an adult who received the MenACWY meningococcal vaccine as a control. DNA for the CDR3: TGTGCCAGCAGCGTAGGGGGGACAGGGGACGAGCAGTACTTC. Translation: CASSVGGTGDEQYF.